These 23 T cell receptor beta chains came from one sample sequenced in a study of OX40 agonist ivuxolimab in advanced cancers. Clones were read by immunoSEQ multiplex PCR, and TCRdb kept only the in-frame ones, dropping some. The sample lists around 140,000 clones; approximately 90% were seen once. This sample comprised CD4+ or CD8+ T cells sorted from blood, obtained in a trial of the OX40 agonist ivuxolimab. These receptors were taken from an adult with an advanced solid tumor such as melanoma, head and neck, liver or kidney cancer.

CDR3 in DNA: TGCGCCAGCAGCTTGGGGCTAGCGGGGTCGAGCTCCTACGAGCAGTACTTC. Protein: CASSLGLAGSSSYEQYF. The chain has TRBV5-1 and TRBJ2-7; 9 bases are shared with TRBD2. V shed 0 bases and J 0 bases; nucleotides not matched to a gene: 7. The CDR3 is made up of 17 amino acids. CDR1 is SGHRS, CDR2 YFSETQ, per germline. Full variable domain (missing parts from reference TRBV5-1 and TRBJ2-7): KAGVTQTPRYLIKTRGQQVTLSCSPISGHRSVSWYQQTPGQGLQFLFEYFSETQRNKGNFPGRFSGRQFSNSRSEMNVSTLELGDSALYLCASSLGLAGSSSYEQYFGPGTRLTVT.

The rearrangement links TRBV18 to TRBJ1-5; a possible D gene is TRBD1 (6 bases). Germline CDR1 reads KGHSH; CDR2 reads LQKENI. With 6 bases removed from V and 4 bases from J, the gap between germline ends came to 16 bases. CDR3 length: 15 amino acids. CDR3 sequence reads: CASSPSGTLNQPQHF. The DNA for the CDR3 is TGTGCCAGCTCCCCATCCGGGACACTTAATCAGCCCCAGCATTTT.

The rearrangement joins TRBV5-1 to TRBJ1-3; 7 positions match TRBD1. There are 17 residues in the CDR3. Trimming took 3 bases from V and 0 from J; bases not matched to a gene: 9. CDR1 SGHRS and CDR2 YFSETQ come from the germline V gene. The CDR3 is CASSSQGQSSSGNTIYF. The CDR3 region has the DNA TGCGCCAGCAGCTCCCAGGGACAGAGTAGCTCTGGAAACACCATATATTTT.

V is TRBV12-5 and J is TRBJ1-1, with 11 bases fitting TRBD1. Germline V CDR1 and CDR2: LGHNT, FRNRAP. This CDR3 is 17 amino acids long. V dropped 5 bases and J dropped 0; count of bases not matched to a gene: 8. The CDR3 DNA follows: TGTGCTAGTGGTCCGGGACAGGGGGACTGGATGAACACTGAAGCTTTCTTT. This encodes CASGPGQGDWMNTEAFF.

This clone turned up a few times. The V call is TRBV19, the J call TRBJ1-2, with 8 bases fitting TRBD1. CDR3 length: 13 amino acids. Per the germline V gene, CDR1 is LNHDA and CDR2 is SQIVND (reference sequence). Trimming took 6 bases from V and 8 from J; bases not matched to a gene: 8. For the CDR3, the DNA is TGTGCCAGTAGGCAGGGGGCGATGGAGGGCTACACCTTC. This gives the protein CASRQGAMEGYTF. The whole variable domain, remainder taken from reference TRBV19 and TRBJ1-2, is DGGITQSPKYLFRKEGQNVTLSCEQNLNHDAMYWYRQDPGQGLRLIYYSQIVNDFQKGDIAEGYSVSREKKESFPLTVTSAQKNPTAFYLCASRQGAMEGYTFGSGTRLTVV.

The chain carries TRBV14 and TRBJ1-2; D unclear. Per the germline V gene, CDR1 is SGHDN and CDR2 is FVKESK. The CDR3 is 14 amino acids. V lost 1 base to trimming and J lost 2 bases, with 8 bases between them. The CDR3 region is CASSQVGGNYGYTF. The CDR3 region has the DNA TGTGCCAGCAGCCAAGTGGGCGGGAACTATGGCTACACCTTC. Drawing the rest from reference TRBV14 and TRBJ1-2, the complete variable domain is EAGVTQFPSHSVIEKGQTVTLRCDPISGHDNLYWYRRVMGKEIKFLLHFVKESKQDESGMPNNRFLAERTGGTYSTLKVQPAELEDSGVYFCASSQVGGNYGYTFGSGTRLTVV.

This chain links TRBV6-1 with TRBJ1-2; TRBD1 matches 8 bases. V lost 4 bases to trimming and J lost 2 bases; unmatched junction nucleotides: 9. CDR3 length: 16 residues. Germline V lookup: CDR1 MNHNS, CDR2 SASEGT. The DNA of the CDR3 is TGTGCCAGCAGTGGGACAGGGTGGCCCCTAAACTATGGCTACACCTTC. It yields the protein CASSGTGWPLNYGYTF.

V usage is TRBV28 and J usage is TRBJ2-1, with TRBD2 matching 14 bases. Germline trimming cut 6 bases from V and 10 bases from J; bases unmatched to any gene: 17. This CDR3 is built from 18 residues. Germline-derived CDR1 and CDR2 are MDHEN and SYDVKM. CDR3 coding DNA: TGTGCCAGCAGCCTAAGGACCGGGACTAGCGGGAGTTCGGGGGAGCAGTTCTTC. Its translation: CASSLRTGTSGSSGEQFF. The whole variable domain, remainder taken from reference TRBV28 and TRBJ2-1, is DVKVTQSSRYLVKRTGEKVFLECVQDMDHENMFWYRQDPGLGLRLIYFSYDVKMKEKGDIPEGYSVSREKKERFSLILESASTNQTSMYLCASSLRTGTSGSSGEQFFGPGTRLTVL.

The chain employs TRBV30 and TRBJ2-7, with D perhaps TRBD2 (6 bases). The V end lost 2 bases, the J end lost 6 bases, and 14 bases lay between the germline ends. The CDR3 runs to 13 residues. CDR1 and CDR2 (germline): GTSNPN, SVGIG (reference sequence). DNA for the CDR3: TGTGCCTGGAGTCGTCGGGTCGGGGGCGAGCAGTACTTC. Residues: CAWSRRVGGEQYF.

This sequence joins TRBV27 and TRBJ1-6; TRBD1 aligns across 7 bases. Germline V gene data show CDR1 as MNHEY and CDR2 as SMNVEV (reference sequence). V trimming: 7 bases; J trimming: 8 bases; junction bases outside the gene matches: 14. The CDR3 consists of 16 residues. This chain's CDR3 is CASKTSLQGLYSPLHF. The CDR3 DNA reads TGTGCCAGCAAAACCAGCTTACAGGGGCTGTATTCACCCCTCCACTTT.

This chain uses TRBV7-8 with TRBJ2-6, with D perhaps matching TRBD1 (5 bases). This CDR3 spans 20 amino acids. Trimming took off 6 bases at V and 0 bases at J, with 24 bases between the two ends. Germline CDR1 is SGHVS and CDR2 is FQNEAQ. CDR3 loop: CASSSDLGAATSSGANVLTF. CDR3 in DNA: TGTGCCAGCAGTTCAGACCTTGGGGCCGCTACCTCCTCTGGGGCCAACGTCCTGACTTTC. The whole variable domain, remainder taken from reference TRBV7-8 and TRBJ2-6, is GAGVSQSPRYKVAKRGQDVALRCDPISGHVSLFWYQQALGQGPEFLTYFQNEAQLDKSGLPSDRFFAERPEGSVSTLKIQRTQQEDSAVYLCASSSDLGAATSSGANVLTFGAGSRLTVL.

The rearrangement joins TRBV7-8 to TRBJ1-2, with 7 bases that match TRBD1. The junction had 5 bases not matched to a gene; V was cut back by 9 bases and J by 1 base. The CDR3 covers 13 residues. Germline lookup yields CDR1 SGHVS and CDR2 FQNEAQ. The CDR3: CARERTGNYGYTF. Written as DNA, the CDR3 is TGTGCCAGGGAAAGGACAGGTAACTATGGCTACACCTTC.

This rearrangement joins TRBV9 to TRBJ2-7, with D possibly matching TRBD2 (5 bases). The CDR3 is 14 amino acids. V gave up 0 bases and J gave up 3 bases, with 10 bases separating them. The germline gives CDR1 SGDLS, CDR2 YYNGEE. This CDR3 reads CASSVALVSYEQYF. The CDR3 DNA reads TGTGCCAGCAGCGTAGCACTAGTAAGCTACGAGCAGTACTTC. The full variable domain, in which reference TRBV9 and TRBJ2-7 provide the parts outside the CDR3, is DSGVTQTPKHLITATGQRVTLRCSPRSGDLSVYWYQQSLDQGLQFLIQYYNGEERAKGNILERFSAQQFPDLHSELNLSSLELGDSALYFCASSVALVSYEQYFGPGTRLTVT.

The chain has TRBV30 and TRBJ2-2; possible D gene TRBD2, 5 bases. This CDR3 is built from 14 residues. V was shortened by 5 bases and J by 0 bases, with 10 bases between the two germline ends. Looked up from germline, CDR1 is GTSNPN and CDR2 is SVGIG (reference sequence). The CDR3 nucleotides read TGTGCCTGGGGTAGCGTCTCGAACACCGGGGAGCTGTTTTTT. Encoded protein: CAWGSVSNTGELFF.

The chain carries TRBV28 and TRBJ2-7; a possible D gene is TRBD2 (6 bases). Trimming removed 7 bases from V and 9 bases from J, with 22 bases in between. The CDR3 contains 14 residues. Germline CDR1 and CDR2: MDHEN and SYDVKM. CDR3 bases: TGTGCCAGCAACGAAGGGACGGACTACATGGGGCAGTACTTC. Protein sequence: CASNEGTDYMGQYF.

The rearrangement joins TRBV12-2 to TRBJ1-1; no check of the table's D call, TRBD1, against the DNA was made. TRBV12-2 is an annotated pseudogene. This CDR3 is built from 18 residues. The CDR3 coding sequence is TGTGCAAGTCGCTTAGATGAAGACAGGGCGGAGGGAAACACTGAAGCTTTCTTT. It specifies CASRLDEDRAEGNTEAFF.

The CDR3 protein is CASSTSASYNEQFF. The CDR3 DNA follows: TGTGCCAGCAGCACTAGCGCGTCTTACAATGAGCAGTTCTTC. The chain combines TRBV7-3 with TRBJ2-1; 7 bases map to TRBD2. Looked up from germline, CDR1 is SGHTA and CDR2 is FQGTGA. With V trimmed by 5 bases and J by 4 bases, 5 bases remained unmatched. The CDR3 totals 14 residues. The full variable domain, completed using reference TRBV7-3 and TRBJ2-1, is GAGVSQTPSNKVTEKGKYVELRCDPISGHTALYWYRQSLGQGPEFLIYFQGTGAADDSGLPNDRFFAVRPEGSVSTLKIQRTERGDSAVYLCASSTSASYNEQFFGPGTRLTVL.

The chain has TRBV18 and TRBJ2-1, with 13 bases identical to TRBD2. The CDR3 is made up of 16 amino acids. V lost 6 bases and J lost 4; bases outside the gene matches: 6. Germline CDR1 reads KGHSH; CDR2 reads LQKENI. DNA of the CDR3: TGTGCCAGCTCCCTTGCGGGACTAGCGGGATACAATGAGCAGTTCTTC. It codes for CASSLAGLAGYNEQFF.

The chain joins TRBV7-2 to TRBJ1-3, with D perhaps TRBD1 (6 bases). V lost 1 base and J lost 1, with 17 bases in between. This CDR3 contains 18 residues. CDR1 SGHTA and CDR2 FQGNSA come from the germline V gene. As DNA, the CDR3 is TGTGCCAGCAGCTTAGGGCCCCGGGGGGCCTCGTCTGGAAACACCATATATTTT. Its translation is CASSLGPRGASSGNTIYF.

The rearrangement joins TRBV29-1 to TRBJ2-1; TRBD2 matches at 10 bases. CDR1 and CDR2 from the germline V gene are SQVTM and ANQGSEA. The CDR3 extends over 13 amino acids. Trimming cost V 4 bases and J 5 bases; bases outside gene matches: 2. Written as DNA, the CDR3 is TGCAGCGTTGCAGCGGGAGGGGACAATGAGCAGTTCTTC. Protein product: CSVAAGGDNEQFF.

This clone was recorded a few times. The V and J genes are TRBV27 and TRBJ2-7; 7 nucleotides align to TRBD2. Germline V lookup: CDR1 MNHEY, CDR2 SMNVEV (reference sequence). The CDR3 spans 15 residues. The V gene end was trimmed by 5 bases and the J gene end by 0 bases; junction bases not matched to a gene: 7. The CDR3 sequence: CASSLSGASSYEQYF. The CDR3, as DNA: TGTGCCAGCAGTCTCAGCGGGGCAAGCTCCTACGAGCAGTACTTC.

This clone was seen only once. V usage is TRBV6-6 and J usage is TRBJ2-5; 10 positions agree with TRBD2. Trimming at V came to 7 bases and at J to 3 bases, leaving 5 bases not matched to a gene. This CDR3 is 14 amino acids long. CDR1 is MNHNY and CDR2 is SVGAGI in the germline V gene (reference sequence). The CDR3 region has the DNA TGTGCCAGCACGGGAACTAGCGGGAAAGAGACCCAGTACTTC. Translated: CASTGTSGKETQYF.

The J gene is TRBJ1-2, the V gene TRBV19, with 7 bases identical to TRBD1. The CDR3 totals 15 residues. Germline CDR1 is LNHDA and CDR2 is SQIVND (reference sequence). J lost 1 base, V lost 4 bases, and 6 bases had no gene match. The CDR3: CASSRQGQNNYGYTF. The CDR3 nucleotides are TGTGCCAGTAGTAGACAGGGACAGAATAACTATGGCTACACCTTC. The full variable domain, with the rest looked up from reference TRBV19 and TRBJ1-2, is DGGITQSPKYLFRKEGQNVTLSCEQNLNHDAMYWYRQDPGQGLRLIYYSQIVNDFQKGDIAEGYSVSREKKESFPLTVTSAQKNPTAFYLCASSRQGQNNYGYTFGSGTRLTVV.